This TCR beta chain was identified in a study of T-cell memory formation after mild COVID-19. Using its own MiXCR run on the 5' RACE reads, TCRdb lists one record per CDR3 protein. The repertoire holds about 340,000 distinct CDR3 sequences, with under 15% as singletons. This clonotype came up many times. Per germline, CDR1 SGHRS and CDR2 YFSETQ. Deletions cut 1 base from V and 0 bases from J, with 10 bases between. The CDR3 covers 16 residues. The chain links TRBV5-1 to TRBJ2-2; no firm D call. This receptor was obtained from a man aged 18 to 29 who had mild COVID-19 (a few samples of this study predate the infection). Cell type and time point are not known. The sequencing sample was made of PBMCs or a T cell subset sorted from them (not recorded which). CDR3 nucleotide sequence: TGCGCCAGCAGCTTGAATTGGGTAGCGAACACCGGGGAGCTGTTTTTT. It is translated as CASSLNWVANTGELFF. The full variable domain, in which reference TRBV5-1 and TRBJ2-2 provide the parts outside the CDR3, is KAGVTQTPRYLIKTRGQQVTLSCSPISGHRSVSWYQQTPGQGLQFLFEYFSETQRNKGNFPGRFSGRQFSNSRSEMNVSTLELGDSALYLCASSLNWVANTGELFFGEGSRLTVL.